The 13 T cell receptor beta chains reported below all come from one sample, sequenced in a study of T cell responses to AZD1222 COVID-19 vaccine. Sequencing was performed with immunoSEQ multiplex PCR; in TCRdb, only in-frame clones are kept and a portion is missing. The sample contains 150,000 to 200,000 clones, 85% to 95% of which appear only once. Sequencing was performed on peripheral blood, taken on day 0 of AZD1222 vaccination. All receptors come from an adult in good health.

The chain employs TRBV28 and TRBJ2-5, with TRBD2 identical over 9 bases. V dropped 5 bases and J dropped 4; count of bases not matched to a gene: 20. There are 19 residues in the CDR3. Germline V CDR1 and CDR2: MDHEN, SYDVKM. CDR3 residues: CASSPHDGLAGMWIETQYF. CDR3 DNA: TGTGCCAGCAGTCCGCATGACGGGCTAGCGGGAATGTGGATAGAGACCCAGTACTTC.

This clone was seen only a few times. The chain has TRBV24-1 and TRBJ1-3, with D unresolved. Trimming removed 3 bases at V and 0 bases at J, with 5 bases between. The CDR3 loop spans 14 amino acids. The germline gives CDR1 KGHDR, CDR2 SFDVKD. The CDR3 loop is CATSDKDSGNTIYF. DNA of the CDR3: TGTGCCACCAGTGATAAGGACTCTGGAAACACCATATATTTT.

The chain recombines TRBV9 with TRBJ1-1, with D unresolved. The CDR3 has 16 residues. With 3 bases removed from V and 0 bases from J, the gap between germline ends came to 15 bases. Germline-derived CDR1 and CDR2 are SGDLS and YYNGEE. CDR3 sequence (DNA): TGTGCCAGCAGCGCCCCCCCGCGTACAGTGAACACTGAAGCTTTCTTT. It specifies CASSAPPRTVNTEAFF.

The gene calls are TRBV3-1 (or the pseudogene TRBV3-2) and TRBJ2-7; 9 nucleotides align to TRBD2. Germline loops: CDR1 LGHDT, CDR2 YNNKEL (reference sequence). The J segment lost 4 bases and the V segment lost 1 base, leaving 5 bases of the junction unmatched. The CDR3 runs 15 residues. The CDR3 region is CASSQVASGIYEQYF. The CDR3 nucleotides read TGTGCCAGCAGCCAAGTGGCTAGCGGGATATACGAGCAGTACTTC.

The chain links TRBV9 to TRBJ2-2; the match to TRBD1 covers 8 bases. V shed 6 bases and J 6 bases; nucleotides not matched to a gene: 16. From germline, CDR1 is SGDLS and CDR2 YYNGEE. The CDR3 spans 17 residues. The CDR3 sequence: CASTPFVAGGAPGELFF. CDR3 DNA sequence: TGTGCCAGCACCCCGTTCGTGGCAGGGGGCGCCCCCGGGGAGCTGTTTTTT.

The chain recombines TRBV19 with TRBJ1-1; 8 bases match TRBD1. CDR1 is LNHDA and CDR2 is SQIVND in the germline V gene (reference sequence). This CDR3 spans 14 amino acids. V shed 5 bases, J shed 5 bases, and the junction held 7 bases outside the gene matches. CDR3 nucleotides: TGTGCCAGTAGTTCACGGACAGGGAGGACTGAAGCTTTCTTT. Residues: CASSSRTGRTEAFF.

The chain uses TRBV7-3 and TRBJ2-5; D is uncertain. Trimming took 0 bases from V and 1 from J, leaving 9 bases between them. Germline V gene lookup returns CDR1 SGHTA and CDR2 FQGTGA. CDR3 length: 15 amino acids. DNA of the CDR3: TGTGCCAGCAGCTTAACGGTAGGGTGCCAAGAGACCCAGTACTTC. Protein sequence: CASSLTVGCQETQYF.

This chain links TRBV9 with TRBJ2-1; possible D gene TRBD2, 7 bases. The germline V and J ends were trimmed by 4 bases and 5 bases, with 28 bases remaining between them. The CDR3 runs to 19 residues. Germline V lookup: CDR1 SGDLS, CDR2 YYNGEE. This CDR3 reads CASSLSTGAPSGVNNEQFF. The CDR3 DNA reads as TGTGCCAGCAGCCTCTCGACAGGCGCCCCAAGCGGGGTAAACAATGAGCAGTTCTTC.

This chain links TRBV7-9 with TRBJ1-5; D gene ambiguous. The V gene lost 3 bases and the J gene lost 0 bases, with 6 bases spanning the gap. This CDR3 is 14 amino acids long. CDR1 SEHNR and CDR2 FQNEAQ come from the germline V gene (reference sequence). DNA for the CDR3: TGTGCCAGCAGCTTCGGCCCTAGCAATCAGCCCCAGCATTTT. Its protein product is CASSFGPSNQPQHF.

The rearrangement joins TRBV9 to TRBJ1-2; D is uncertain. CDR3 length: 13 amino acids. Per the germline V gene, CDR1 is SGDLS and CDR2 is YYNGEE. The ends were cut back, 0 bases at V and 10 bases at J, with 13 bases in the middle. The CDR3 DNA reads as TGTGCCAGCAGCGTAGCTTCGCGGCTTGACTACACCTTC. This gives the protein CASSVASRLDYTF.

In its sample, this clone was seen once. Written as DNA, the CDR3 is TGTGCCAGCAGTTTAATACAGGGCCTCAATCAGCCCCAGCATTTT. Its protein is CASSLIQGLNQPQHF. The chain employs TRBV28 and TRBJ1-5; D might be TRBD1 (6 bases). CDR1 is MDHEN and CDR2 is SYDVKM in the germline V gene. The length of the CDR3 is 15 residues. V was shortened by 2 bases and J by 3 bases, with 11 bases between the two germline ends. Complete variable domain (other parts from reference TRBV28 and TRBJ1-5): DVKVTQSSRYLVKRTGEKVFLECVQDMDHENMFWYRQDPGLGLRLIYFSYDVKMKEKGDIPEGYSVSREKKERFSLILESASTNQTSMYLCASSLIQGLNQPQHFGDGTRLSIL.

The CDR3 DNA reads TGTGCCAGCAGCCCACTAGCGCCTTCCTACAATGAGCAGTTCTTC. It is translated as CASSPLAPSYNEQFF. The chain couples TRBV6-5 to TRBJ2-1; 7 bases are a match to TRBD2. The CDR3 runs to 15 residues. CDR1 and CDR2 (germline): MNHEY, SVGAGI. V lost 6 bases to trimming and J lost 1 base; unmatched junction nucleotides: 6.

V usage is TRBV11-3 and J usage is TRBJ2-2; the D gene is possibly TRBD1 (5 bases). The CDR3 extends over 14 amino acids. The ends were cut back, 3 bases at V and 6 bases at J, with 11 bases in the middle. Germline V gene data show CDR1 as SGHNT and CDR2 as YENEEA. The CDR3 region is CASSFSRVSGELFF. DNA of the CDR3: TGTGCCAGCAGCTTCTCCAGGGTTTCCGGGGAGCTGTTTTTT.